The entry below describes one T cell receptor beta chain. Its antigen remains unidentified. Noted treatment: some 20 received Ad26.COV2.S at low or high dose, single or two shots; roughly 5 received placebo; per-sample allocation not given. The study sampled participants on day 63 after the first vaccine or placebo injection. Boston supplied an adult donor aged 18-55 years. CDR1 is SNHLY and CDR2 is FYNNEI in the germline V gene. This CDR3 has 13 amino acids. Trimming shortened V by 7 bases and J by 0 bases, and 6 bases separated the two germline ends. This entry belongs to a study of Ad26.COV2.S vaccination and SARS-CoV-2 variants. Study observations and caveats: Placebo recipients and vaccine recipients were similar in non-spike TCR breadth. Vaccine recipients posted higher spike-specific TCR breadth than their placebo counterparts.

TCRdb's table, derived via immunoSEQ multiplex PCR, lists solely in-frame clones and lacks some. The sample shows around 450,000 clones, 89% of them seen only once. The sequencing used peripheral blood, collected in a trial of Ad26.COV2.S vaccine versus placebo. The sequence was obtained from a person aged 18-60 years who received the Ad26.COV2.S COVID-19 vaccine or a placebo. The genes are TRBV2 and TRBJ2-2; D not certain. CDR3 coding DNA: TGTGCCAGCATCCGCGCGAACACCGGGGAGCTGTTTTTT. Its translation: CASIRANTGELFF.